This entry lists 2 T cell receptor beta chains sequenced from one sample in a study of T cells in Graves' hyperthyroidism and ophthalmopathy. RNA transcripts yielded amplified TCR beta CDR3 regions. TCR CDR3 underwent first-round RT-PCR with the HTBI primer set. TCRdb called the multiplex PCR reads again in MiXCR, with one record for every CDR3 protein. The sample holds under 600,000 distinct CDR3 sequences; about a sixth are singletons and the top ten take 2.5% to 4%. The specimen was blood. Receptors were obtained from a woman in her thirties or forties with Graves' ophthalmopathy.

This clonotype came up many times. The chain links TRBV2 to TRBJ1-2; TRBD1 aligns across 9 bases. Losses at the gene ends were 8 bases for V and 4 bases for J; bases not matched to a gene: 2. Germline V gene sequence: CDR1 SNHLY, CDR2 FYNNEI. This CDR3 comprises 12 residues. The CDR3 nucleotides are TGTGCCAGCCGGACAGGGGTCTATGGCTACACCTTC. It specifies CASRTGVYGYTF.

This clonotype turned up a few times. The V gene is TRBV9, the J gene TRBJ1-2, with D perhaps matching TRBD1 (5 bases). In germline, CDR1 is SGDLS, CDR2 YYNGEE. V shed 4 bases and J shed 0 bases, with 13 bases lying between them. There are 15 residues in the CDR3. CDR3 DNA sequence: TGTGCCAGCAGCCCGGCTGGGGGAGCTAACTATGGCTACACCTTC. It is translated as CASSPAGGANYGYTF.